This T cell receptor (beta chain) was recovered during a study of T cells in Graves' hyperthyroidism and ophthalmopathy. Points from the study as a whole: From stable hyperthyroidism, ophthalmopathy was set apart by a 13 V-J model.

Trimming cost V 2 bases and J 2 bases, with 15 bases left between them. The CDR3 spans 16 residues. Germline-derived CDR1 and CDR2 are SGHTA and FQGNSA. From less than 13 ml of fresh peripheral blood, PBMCs were isolated. Remarks on this clonotype: As yet, its antigen is unknown.

Using RNA transcripts as the source, TCR beta CDR3 regions were amplified. Initially, a first-round RT-PCR of the TCR CDR3 employed the HTBI primer set. MiXCR, applied by TCRdb to the multiplex PCR reads, yields one record per CDR3 protein. Of about 610,000 distinct CDR3 sequences listed, roughly 14% are singletons. This TCR was recovered from a woman between 40 and 55 years old with Graves' ophthalmopathy. The material sequenced was blood. The chain uses TRBV7-2 and TRBJ2-5; no firm D call. The DNA of the CDR3 is TGTGCCAGCAGCTTAAGAATGGGTCTCCCACAAGAGACCCAGTACTTC. Encoded protein: CASSLRMGLPQETQYF.